This T cell receptor (beta chain) was recorded in a study of blood T cells in healthy people across ages. Overall study context: Roughly one uniquely barcoded beta molecule per two T cells was captured.

Points on this clonotype: What it recognizes is unknown.

Study outcomes and limitations: Comparison with aged donors showed that long-lived donors had more naive CD4+ cells and higher diversity.

This CDR3 spans 16 amino acids. V trimming: 4 bases; J trimming: 2 bases; junction bases outside the gene matches: 9. Germline CDR1 LGHDT, CDR2 YNNKEL (reference sequence). Through a sample-barcoded 5' primer and a J-beta primer mix, a second PCR was run for roughly 7 to 11 cycles. TCRdb re-called the 5' RACE reads with MiXCR, one entry per CDR3 protein. The table lists hundreds of thousands of distinct CDR3 sequences, approximately 40% of them singletons. Sample: blood. This chain links TRBV3-1 with TRBJ2-5; 8 bases match TRBD1. The sequence was obtained from a man of 80 years or more in good health. This chain's CDR3 is CASSRGTGPLQETQYF. DNA for the CDR3: TGTGCCAGCAGCCGCGGGACAGGACCCTTACAAGAGACCCAGTACTTC.